These 27 T cell receptor beta chains came from one sample sequenced in a study of T cell responses to AZD1222 COVID-19 vaccine. Sequenced by immunoSEQ multiplex PCR; TCRdb stores in-frame clones only, minus some. The table includes more than 150,000 clones, around 92% detected once. Here the sequenced sample was peripheral blood, taken on day 0 of AZD1222 vaccination. The receptors stem from an adult in good health.

The chain combines TRBV5-1 with TRBJ1-6, with D possibly TRBD1 on 5 matching bases. CDR1 is SGHRS, CDR2 YFSETQ, per germline. Trimming removed 0 bases from V and 8 bases from J, with 12 bases in between. This CDR3 region has 15 residues. As DNA, the CDR3 is TGCGCCAGCAGCTTGGAAGTGGGGGGGTATTCACCCCTCCACTTT. This translates into CASSLEVGGYSPLHF.

The rearrangement joins TRBV19 to TRBJ1-5, with D unresolved. V lost 7 bases and J 0 bases, leaving 13 bases between the germline ends. The CDR3 runs to 15 residues. Germline loops: CDR1 LNHDA, CDR2 SQIVND (reference sequence). DNA of the CDR3: TGTGCCAGTAATGGCTTGAAGGATAGCAATCAGCCCCAGCATTTT. Protein sequence: CASNGLKDSNQPQHF.

The V and J genes are TRBV4-1 and TRBJ2-1; D unresolved. The CDR3 contains 17 residues. CDR1 and CDR2 from the germline V gene are MGHRA and YSYEKL. The V end lost 4 bases, the J end lost 1 base, and 17 bases lay between the germline ends. The CDR3 DNA is TGCGCCAGCAGCCGTATCTCTCCCCTCCGGTCCTACAATGAGCAGTTCTTC. This gives the protein CASSRISPLRSYNEQFF.

The chain is built from TRBV7-2 and TRBJ1-4; 7 bases are a match to TRBD1. CDR1 is SGHTA and CDR2 is FQGNSA in the germline V gene. V was clipped by 3 bases and J by 2 bases; unmatched bases: 9. This CDR3 comprises 17 residues. The CDR3 region has the DNA TGTGCCAGCAGCTTCACGGGACAGTCTTCGACTAATGAAAAACTGTTTTTT. The encoded protein is CASSFTGQSSTNEKLFF.

The V and J genes are TRBV7-3 and TRBJ1-1; D perhaps matches TRBD1 (6 bases). The germline V gene encodes CDR1 SGHTA and CDR2 FQGTGA. Between the trimmed V and J ends, which lost 5 bases and 0 bases, there was a span of 13 bases. CDR3 size: 15 residues. The CDR3 sequence: CASSARGGLNTEAFF. CDR3 sequence (DNA): TGTGCCAGCAGCGCGCGAGGGGGACTGAACACTGAAGCTTTCTTT.

This rearrangement joins TRBV18 to TRBJ2-7; D not certain. Germline V gene sequence: CDR1 KGHSH, CDR2 LQKENI. V was clipped by 3 bases and J by 6 bases, with 12 bases between them. The CDR3 totals 13 residues. CDR3 bases: TGTGCCAGCTCACCGACCGGTTCAGCCGAGCAGTACTTC. It specifies CASSPTGSAEQYF.

The gene calls are TRBV19 and TRBJ1-6, with D hard to call. V was cut by 3 bases and J by 10 bases, with 10 bases left in between. CDR3 length: 13 amino acids. Per germline, CDR1 LNHDA and CDR2 SQIVND (reference sequence). CDR3 region: CASSIRRASPLHF. DNA of the CDR3: TGTGCCAGTAGTATCCGAAGGGCATCACCCCTCCACTTT.

V and J are TRBV29-1 and TRBJ1-2; TRBD1 matches 10 bases. There are 16 residues in the CDR3. The germline CDR1 and CDR2 sequences are SQVTM and ANQGSEA. V lost 7 bases, J lost 4 bases, and 15 bases stayed unmatched. The CDR3 loop reads CSALGQGLYGTYGYTF. In nucleotides, the CDR3 is TGCAGCGCCCTGGGACAGGGGCTGTATGGGACCTATGGCTACACCTTC.

V and J are TRBV6-5 and TRBJ2-3; 9 bases map to TRBD2. The CDR3 consists of 14 residues. After removal of 5 bases from V and 0 bases from J, the junction contained 0 bases not matched to a gene. Germline CDR1 and CDR2: MNHEY and SVGAGI. The CDR3: CASSLAGSTDTQYF. In DNA form, the CDR3 reads TGTGCCAGCAGTCTAGCGGGGAGCACAGATACGCAGTATTTT.

V usage is TRBV24-1 and J usage is TRBJ1-2; D ambiguous. Germline CDR1 and CDR2: KGHDR and SFDVKD. Deletions cut 0 bases from V and 4 bases from J, with 8 bases between. The length of the CDR3 is 14 residues. The CDR3 sequence is CATSDLPRSYGYTF. As DNA, the CDR3 is TGTGCCACCAGTGATTTGCCCAGGAGCTATGGCTACACCTTC.

This rearrangement joins TRBV4-2 to TRBJ2-2, with 7 bases that match TRBD2. The J segment lost 6 bases and the V segment lost 0 bases, leaving 10 bases of the junction unmatched. CDR1 LGHNA and CDR2 YNFKEQ come from the germline V gene. This CDR3 has 17 residues. The CDR3 DNA sequence: TGTGCCAGCAGCCAAGATTGGGTGGGAGGGCCCTCCGGGGAGCTGTTTTTT. Its protein is CASSQDWVGGPSGELFF.

The chain has TRBV28 and TRBJ1-2; 7 bases line up with TRBD1. The CDR3 is 13 residues long. The germline CDR1 and CDR2 sequences are MDHEN and SYDVKM. The junction had 5 bases not matched to a gene; V was cut back by 3 bases and J by 7 bases. CDR3 residues: CASSLRQGFGYTF. The CDR3 region has the DNA TGTGCCAGCAGTTTGAGACAGGGCTTTGGCTACACCTTC.

CDR3 bases: TGTGCCAGCAGCTTATACGTGTTCGCGAACACCGGGGAGCTGTTTTTT. This codes for CASSLYVFANTGELFF. The rearrangement uses TRBV7-9 and TRBJ2-2; D is uncertain. This CDR3 contains 16 residues. CDR1 is SEHNR, CDR2 FQNEAQ, per germline (reference sequence). V was pared by 2 bases and J by 0 bases, with 10 bases between. Supplemented by reference TRBV7-9 and TRBJ2-2, the full variable domain reads DTGVSQNPRHKITKRGQNVTFRCDPISEHNRLYWYRQTLGQGPEFLTYFQNEAQLEKSRLLSDRFSAERPKGSFSTLEIQRTEQGDSAMYLCASSLYVFANTGELFFGEGSRLTVL.

The chain is built from TRBV5-1 and TRBJ1-5; perhaps TRBD1 as D (5 bases). Trimming pared 1 base from V and 6 bases from J, leaving 11 bases between. The CDR3 totals 14 residues. The germline V gene has CDR1 SGHRS and CDR2 YFSETQ. CDR3 DNA sequence: TGCGCCAGCAGCTTGCAGGGAGAGGTTCAGCCCCAGCATTTT. Translating gives CASSLQGEVQPQHF. Full variable domain (remainder filled in from reference TRBV5-1 and TRBJ1-5): KAGVTQTPRYLIKTRGQQVTLSCSPISGHRSVSWYQQTPGQGLQFLFEYFSETQRNKGNFPGRFSGRQFSNSRSEMNVSTLELGDSALYLCASSLQGEVQPQHFGDGTRLSIL.

The genes are TRBV19 and TRBJ2-1, with 13 bases fitting TRBD2. Unmatched junction bases numbered 8, after V lost 0 bases and J lost 6 bases. Germline CDR1 reads LNHDA; CDR2 reads SQIVND (reference sequence). This CDR3 has 18 residues. The CDR3 region is CASSIDPWTSGRPNEQFF. The CDR3 region has the DNA TGTGCCAGTAGTATAGACCCCTGGACTAGCGGGAGACCCAATGAGCAGTTCTTC.

The chain employs TRBV6-2 or TRBV6-3 and TRBJ2-1; weak D call: TRBD1 (6 bases). CDR3 length: 12 residues. Deletions cut 5 bases from V and 7 bases from J, with 9 bases between. Looked up from germline, CDR1 is MNHEY and CDR2 is SVGEGT. The CDR3 nucleotides read TGTGCCAGCAGTATAGGGGGTAATGAGCAGTTCTTC. It encodes CASSIGGNEQFF.

The chain uses TRBV6-5 and TRBJ2-5, with 8 bases identical to TRBD1. J lost 4 bases, V lost 5 bases, and 9 bases had no gene match. CDR1 MNHEY and CDR2 SVGAGI come from the germline V gene. The CDR3 has 15 amino acids. CDR3 nucleotide sequence: TGTGCCAGCAGTCCCCAGACAGGGGTCCCAGAGACCCAGTACTTC. This encodes CASSPQTGVPETQYF.

This clone came up once. The genes are TRBV14 and TRBJ2-1, with 10 positions matching TRBD2. Germline V gives CDR1 SGHDN, CDR2 FVKESK. Trimming at V came to 4 bases and at J to 7 bases, leaving 10 bases not matched to a gene. This CDR3 comprises 16 residues. The CDR3 region is CASSRDPSGRQNEQFF. The CDR3 nucleotides read TGTGCCAGCAGCCGGGACCCTAGCGGGAGACAGAATGAGCAGTTCTTC.

The rearrangement joins TRBV7-9 to TRBJ2-1; D uncertain. V lost 3 bases and J lost 8, with 20 bases in between. The CDR3 is 16 amino acids. CDR1 SEHNR and CDR2 FQNEAQ come from the germline V gene (reference sequence). CDR3 in DNA: TGTGCCAGCAGCTTTTCGTGGTCTCTTGTTGTGGATGAGCAGTTCTTC. Translated, it gives CASSFSWSLVVDEQFF. The full variable domain, completed using reference TRBV7-9 and TRBJ2-1, is DTGVSQNPRHKITKRGQNVTFRCDPISEHNRLYWYRQTLGQGPEFLTYFQNEAQLEKSRLLSDRFSAERPKGSFSTLEIQRTEQGDSAMYLCASSFSWSLVVDEQFFGPGTRLTVL.

Worth noting for this clone: The conserved phenylalanine or tryptophan is not found at the CDR3 terminus, so this likely reflects a read error. The DNA is left out, because the CDR3 cannot be placed on it with certainty; the CDR3 is given as TCRdb lists it. The J gene is TRBJ1-1, the V gene TRBV10-2; the table's D call of TRBD1 was not tested on the DNA. The V gene's germline CDR1 is WSHSY and CDR2 SAAADI. The CDR3 extends over 11 residues, inclusive of both ends. The CDR3: CASKGTELSFL.

CDR3 nucleotides: TGTGCCAGCAGCCAAGGACACCTCGGGGAGACCCAGTACTTC. Translation: CASSQGHLGETQYF. The rearrangement joins TRBV11-3 to TRBJ2-5, with D possibly matching TRBD1 (5 bases). The V end lost 5 bases, the J end lost 5 bases, and 15 bases lay between the germline ends. This CDR3 comprises 14 residues. Germline V gene data show CDR1 as SGHNT and CDR2 as YENEEA.

The chain recombines TRBV5-4 with TRBJ2-3, with D maybe TRBD2 (5 bases). Looked up from germline, CDR1 is SGHNT and CDR2 is YYREEE (reference sequence). Between the trimmed V and J ends, which lost 3 bases and 4 bases, there was a span of 12 bases. The CDR3 length is 14 residues. This chain's CDR3 is CASSSALRADTQYF. The CDR3 coding sequence is TGTGCCAGCAGCTCCGCCTTGCGGGCAGATACGCAGTATTTT.

J is TRBJ1-4 and V is TRBV7-2; D is uncertain. V was clipped by 1 base and J by 8 bases, with 11 bases between them. There are 14 residues in the CDR3. CDR1 and CDR2 from the germline V gene are SGHTA and FQGNSA. The CDR3: CASSLGTQGEKLFF. CDR3 bases: TGTGCCAGCAGCTTAGGCACCCAAGGGGAAAAACTGTTTTTT.

This chain uses TRBV5-1 with TRBJ2-3, with D perhaps given as TRBD1 or TRBD2 (6 bases each). Germline V lookup: CDR1 SGHRS, CDR2 YFSETQ. V was pared by 1 base and J by 0 bases, with 33 bases between. CDR3 size: 23 residues. Here the CDR3 reads CASSLFPWGALNWLPTSTDTQYF. The CDR3 DNA follows: TGCGCCAGCAGCTTGTTCCCCTGGGGGGCCCTTAATTGGTTGCCGACTAGCACAGATACGCAGTATTTT. Complete variable domain (other parts from reference TRBV5-1 and TRBJ2-3): KAGVTQTPRYLIKTRGQQVTLSCSPISGHRSVSWYQQTPGQGLQFLFEYFSETQRNKGNFPGRFSGRQFSNSRSEMNVSTLELGDSALYLCASSLFPWGALNWLPTSTDTQYFGPGTRLTVL.

The rearrangement joins TRBV6-5 to TRBJ2-1; D unclear. Germline V gives CDR1 MNHEY, CDR2 SVGAGI. V dropped 8 bases and J dropped 5 bases, with 13 bases sitting between them. This CDR3 is 13 amino acids long. CDR3 protein: CASLQASNNEQFF. The CDR3 DNA follows: TGTGCCAGCCTCCAGGCCAGTAACAATGAGCAGTTCTTC.

This sequence joins TRBV5-1 and TRBJ2-1, with TRBD1 matching over 7 bases. V was clipped by 9 bases and J by 4 bases; unmatched bases: 10. The CDR3 length is 14 residues. Germline V lookup: CDR1 SGHRS, CDR2 YFSETQ. As DNA, the CDR3 is TGCGCCACCTCGACAGGGTCCCTTTACAATGAGCAGTTCTTC. The encoded protein is CATSTGSLYNEQFF.

Concerning this clone: A read error may account for a junction end that differs from germline. The chain recombines TRBV18 with TRBJ2-5; D unresolved. This CDR3 has 13 amino acids. Germline-derived CDR1 and CDR2 are KGHSH and LQKENI. CDR3 nucleotides: TGTGCCAGCACCGCAAATTCCCCGGACCCCCGGCACTTC. It encodes CASTANSPDPRHF.